Listed here are 28 T cell receptor beta chains from one sample, sequenced in a study of blood T cell repertoires in COVID-19. The assay was immunoSEQ multiplex PCR, and TCRdb's table has in-frame clones only and misses some. The sample lists 45,000 to 60,000 clones, approximately 88% occurring once. Sequenced sample: peripheral blood. The origin of the receptors is a man between 50 and 59 years old with active COVID-19.

The V and J genes are TRBV2 and TRBJ1-2; 7 bases fit TRBD1. Trimming removed 10 bases from V and 7 bases from J; junction bases left unmatched: 12. The CDR3 extends over 13 amino acids. Germline CDR1 and CDR2: SNHLY and FYNNEI. As DNA, the CDR3 is TGTGCCACCGCTCCACAGGGGCAGGGTGGCTACACCTTC. Residues: CATAPQGQGGYTF.

In its sample, this clone was seen once. The genes are TRBV5-8 and TRBJ1-1; 8 positions match TRBD1. CDR1 SGHTS and CDR2 YDEGEE come from the germline V gene. The trim removed 5 bases at V and 0 bases at J, leaving 6 bases unmatched. This CDR3 spans 15 amino acids. CDR3 protein: CASRGQGSLNTEAFF. The DNA for the CDR3 is TGTGCCAGCAGAGGACAGGGAAGCTTGAACACTGAAGCTTTCTTT.

The chain joins TRBV5-5 to TRBJ2-3; 13 bases match TRBD2. Trimming took 6 bases from V and 6 from J; bases not matched to a gene: 19. Looked up from germline, CDR1 is SGHKS and CDR2 is YYEKEE (reference sequence). The CDR3 is 19 amino acids. CDR3 coding DNA: TGTGCCAGCACCACTGCTGCGGTAGCGGGACTAGCGGGGTGGGATACGCAGTATTTT. Its protein product is CASTTAAVAGLAGWDTQYF.

This clone appeared a single time. V gene TRBV21-1 combines with J gene TRBJ2-7; TRBD2, the D gene given by the table, was not confirmed from the DNA. TRBV21-1 is recorded as a pseudogene. The CDR3 is 17 amino acids. The CDR3 DNA sequence: TGTGCCAGCAGCACCCCCAAAAGGCCCCGGGAGGGCTACGAGCAGTACGTC. Its protein is CASSTPKRPREGYEQYV.

The chain couples TRBV19 to TRBJ2-1; D call uncertain. The V gene's germline CDR1 is LNHDA and CDR2 SQIVND (reference sequence). V was pared by 5 bases and J by 2 bases, with 7 bases between. This CDR3 has 13 residues. The CDR3 DNA sequence: TGTGCCAGTAGTGCGATGACCTACAATGAGCAGTTCTTC. Translation gives CASSAMTYNEQFF.

Only a few counts were recorded for this clone. The V gene is TRBV11-2, the J gene TRBJ1-4; the match to TRBD1 covers 8 bases. This CDR3 is built from 15 residues. Germline V gene data show CDR1 as SGHAT and CDR2 as FQNNGV. Germline trimming cut 7 bases from V and 8 bases from J; bases unmatched to any gene: 12. The CDR3 spells CASTSAGTGGEKLFF. In nucleotides, the CDR3 is TGTGCCAGCACTTCAGCCGGGACAGGAGGAGAAAAACTGTTTTTT.

The rearrangement uses TRBV10-1 and TRBJ1-1, with D possibly being TRBD1 (5 bases). Between the trimmed V and J ends, which lost 3 bases and 3 bases, there was a span of 11 bases. Germline loops: CDR1 WNHNN, CDR2 SYGVQD (reference sequence). The CDR3 totals 14 residues. The CDR3: CASSETGRDTEAFF. CDR3 DNA sequence: TGCGCCAGCAGTGAAACAGGTCGGGACACTGAAGCTTTCTTT.

The chain joins TRBV24-1 to TRBJ2-3; the match to TRBD2 covers 11 bases. The V and J ends lost 9 bases and 2 bases, in that order; junction bases with no gene match: 3. This CDR3 is built from 14 residues. Germline values: CDR1 KGHDR, CDR2 SFDVKD. CDR3 loop: CATASGGNTDTQYF. CDR3 bases: TGTGCCACCGCTAGCGGGGGGAACACAGATACGCAGTATTTT.

The sample holds one count of this clone. The chain is built from TRBV6-5 and TRBJ2-7; D is possibly TRBD1 (5 bases). From germline, CDR1 is MNHEY and CDR2 SVGAGI. V lost 0 bases and J 1 base, leaving 13 bases between the germline ends. There are 16 residues in the CDR3. Here the CDR3 reads CASSYSWQGGSYEQYF. CDR3 in DNA: TGTGCCAGCAGTTACTCGTGGCAGGGCGGATCCTACGAGCAGTACTTC.

This chain uses TRBV5-1 with TRBJ1-1; unclear D gene. The CDR3 totals 14 residues. Deletions cut 5 bases from V and 2 bases from J, with 13 bases between. Germline V gene lookup returns CDR1 SGHRS and CDR2 YFSETQ. The CDR3 bases are TGCGCCAGCAGTTCCGGACTGATAAACACTGAAGCTTTCTTT. This gives the protein CASSSGLINTEAFF.

The chain carries TRBV3-1 (or the pseudogene TRBV3-2) and TRBJ1-5, with D unresolved. CDR3 size: 15 residues. The germline V and J ends were trimmed by 0 bases and 7 bases, with 13 bases remaining between them. Per germline, CDR1 LGHDT and CDR2 YNNKEL (reference sequence). CDR3 sequence (DNA): TGTGCCAGCAGCCAAGATCCCGGGGTCGCCCAGCCCCAGCATTTT. This sequence encodes CASSQDPGVAQPQHF.

The chain joins TRBV5-8 to TRBJ1-6, with D unclear. The germline gives CDR1 SGHTS, CDR2 YDEGEE. The CDR3 spans 13 residues. The V end was cut by 6 bases, the J end by 8 bases, with 12 bases between. The DNA for the CDR3 is TGTGCCAGCACTAATTCTCCTGATTCACCCCTCCACTTT. Translated, it gives CASTNSPDSPLHF.

The V and J genes are TRBV11-2 and TRBJ2-3, with TRBD2 as a possible D gene (5 bases). Germline assignment: CDR1 SGHAT and CDR2 FQNNGV. The CDR3 has 15 amino acids. V lost 1 base, J lost 2 bases, and 10 bases lay in between. CDR3 residues: CASSLVGIYTDTQYF. CDR3 DNA: TGTGCCAGCAGCTTAGTCGGGATCTACACAGATACGCAGTATTTT.

The chain is built from TRBV6-6 and TRBJ1-2; no clear D gene. The CDR3 runs to 13 residues. The germline CDR1 and CDR2 sequences are MNHNY and SVGAGI (reference sequence). The germline V and J ends were trimmed by 2 bases and 3 bases, with 7 bases remaining between them. The CDR3 sequence is CASSYSIDYGYTF. CDR3 bases: TGTGCCAGCAGTTACAGCATTGACTATGGCTACACCTTC.

The chain recombines TRBV9 with TRBJ2-7; 11 positions match TRBD1. J was trimmed by 3 bases and V by 3 bases; bases with no gene match: 5. This CDR3 comprises 15 residues. Germline V gives CDR1 SGDLS, CDR2 YYNGEE. The CDR3 sequence is CASSAGGTGGYEQYF. The CDR3 nucleotides read TGTGCCAGCAGCGCAGGCGGGACAGGGGGCTACGAGCAGTACTTC.

V and J are TRBV5-1 and TRBJ2-1, with TRBD2 identical over 12 bases. Germline trimming cut 0 bases from V and 5 bases from J; bases unmatched to any gene: 21. The CDR3 is made up of 22 amino acids. CDR1 and CDR2 (germline): SGHRS, YFSETQ. Here the CDR3 reads CASSLDLVAWTSGKFINNEQFF. CDR3 nucleotides: TGCGCCAGCAGCTTGGATTTGGTGGCATGGACTAGCGGGAAATTTATCAACAATGAGCAGTTCTTC.

V gene TRBV5-1 combines with J gene TRBJ1-4; 10 positions agree with TRBD1. The CDR3 is 18 amino acids. V lost 4 bases, J lost 0 bases, and 9 bases stayed unmatched. The germline V gene encodes CDR1 SGHRS and CDR2 YFSETQ. The DNA for the CDR3 is TGCGCCAGCAGCAGGGGGGGACAGGGGTCTGCAACTAATGAAAAACTGTTTTTT. Its translation is CASSRGGQGSATNEKLFF. The whole variable domain, filled in from reference TRBV5-1 and TRBJ1-4, reads KAGVTQTPRYLIKTRGQQVTLSCSPISGHRSVSWYQQTPGQGLQFLFEYFSETQRNKGNFPGRFSGRQFSNSRSEMNVSTLELGDSALYLCASSRGGQGSATNEKLFFGSGTQLSVL.

To note about this clone: At one end the junction does not follow the germline gene, possibly because of a read error. The V call is TRBV7-7, the J call TRBJ2-2; D gene unclear. Germline values: CDR1 SSHAT, CDR2 FNYEAQ (reference sequence). The CDR3 length is 14 residues. Here the CDR3 reads CASSFLLNTGELFF. The DNA for the CDR3 is TGTGCTAGCAGCTTCCTATTAAACACCGGGGAGCTGTTTTTT.

The chain joins TRBV27 to TRBJ2-1; TRBD2 is a possible D gene (5 bases). The CDR3 has 12 amino acids. V was cut by 0 bases and J by 9 bases, with 6 bases left in between. The germline CDR1 and CDR2 sequences are MNHEY and SMNVEV (reference sequence). Here the CDR3 reads CASSLSAGEQFF. The CDR3 region has the DNA TGTGCCAGCAGTTTATCGGCGGGTGAGCAGTTCTTC.

This clone was seen a few times. The chain combines TRBV11-1 with TRBJ2-3; no reliable D call. Germline assignment: CDR1 SGHAT and CDR2 FQDESV (reference sequence). This CDR3 has 14 amino acids. V lost 3 bases to trimming and J lost 0 bases, with 7 bases between them. This chain's CDR3 is CASSFSLSTDTQYF. The CDR3 DNA reads TGTGCCAGCAGCTTTTCCCTGAGCACAGATACGCAGTATTTT.

This sequence joins TRBV6-2 or TRBV6-3 and TRBJ2-1; 9 nucleotides match TRBD1. Germline V gene data show CDR1 as MNHEY and CDR2 as SVGEGT. CDR3 size: 19 residues. V lost 5 bases and J lost 0; bases outside the gene matches: 14. CDR3 loop: CASSPQGAEPGSSYNEQFF. The DNA for the CDR3 is TGTGCCAGCAGTCCACAGGGGGCGGAACCGGGGAGCTCCTACAATGAGCAGTTCTTC.

This clone was found once. This chain connects TRBV7-9 to TRBJ2-3, with D maybe TRBD2 (5 bases). V was cut by 5 bases and J by 1 base, with 13 bases left in between. Per the germline V gene, CDR1 is SEHNR and CDR2 is FQNEAQ (reference sequence). The CDR3 consists of 15 residues. CDR3 region: CASSVSRRRTDTQYF. In nucleotides, the CDR3 is TGTGCCAGCAGCGTCTCGCGGAGGCGCACAGATACGCAGTATTTT.

DNA for the CDR3: TGTGCCAGTAGTATAGGGAGAGCGGGAGACTACGAGCAGTACTTC. It yields the protein CASSIGRAGDYEQYF. The rearrangement links TRBV19 to TRBJ2-7, with TRBD2 matching 8 bases. CDR1 LNHDA and CDR2 SQIVND come from the germline V gene (reference sequence). The CDR3 totals 15 residues. V gave up 1 base and J gave up 3 bases; unmatched junction bases: 5.

The chain uses TRBV7-8 and TRBJ2-5, with D perhaps matching TRBD2 (5 bases). Per the germline V gene, CDR1 is SGHVS and CDR2 is FQNEAQ. CDR3 length equals 15 residues. V was pared by 5 bases and J by 3 bases, with 16 bases between. CDR3 nucleotides: TGTGCCAGCAGCACCCGTACTAGAGTGGAAGAGACCCAGTACTTC. It translates to CASSTRTRVEETQYF.

As regards this clone: The sample contains more than one DNA sequence encoding this CDR3. The chain couples TRBV9 to TRBJ2-3; D may be TRBD1 (6 bases). The CDR3 is 14 amino acids. V lost 5 bases, J lost 0 bases, and 10 bases lay in between. Germline V gene data show CDR1 as SGDLS and CDR2 as YYNGEE. The CDR3 region has the DNA TGTGCCAGCAGTGTCAGGGGAAGCACAGATACGCAGTATTTT. As protein: CASSVRGSTDTQYF.

The chain combines TRBV3-1 (or the pseudogene TRBV3-2) with TRBJ2-7; D not certain. The germline gives CDR1 LGHDT, CDR2 YNNKEL (reference sequence). The CDR3 consists of 11 residues. Trimming took 5 bases from V and 7 from J, leaving 9 bases between them. The CDR3 spells CASSSLQEQYF. The CDR3 nucleotides read TGTGCCAGCAGCTCCTTGCAGGAGCAGTACTTC.

This rearrangement joins TRBV6-5 to TRBJ2-7; 9 positions match TRBD2. The CDR3 contains 15 residues. With V trimmed by 6 bases and J by 6 bases, 12 bases remained unmatched. Germline-derived CDR1 and CDR2 are MNHEY and SVGAGI. The CDR3 region has the DNA TGTGCCAGCAGCCTTAGCGGGAGATTATCGGGCGAGCAGTACGTC. This translates into CASSLSGRLSGEQYV.

This clone came up a few times. This rearrangement joins TRBV29-1 to TRBJ2-5; D is perhaps TRBD1 (6 bases). V shed 7 bases and J shed 5 bases, with 14 bases lying between them. The CDR3 is 12 amino acids. CDR1 and CDR2 (germline): SQVTM, ANQGSEA. The DNA of the CDR3 is TGCAGCGGTAACAGGGAGTCGGAGACCCAGTACTTC. Translated, it gives CSGNRESETQYF.